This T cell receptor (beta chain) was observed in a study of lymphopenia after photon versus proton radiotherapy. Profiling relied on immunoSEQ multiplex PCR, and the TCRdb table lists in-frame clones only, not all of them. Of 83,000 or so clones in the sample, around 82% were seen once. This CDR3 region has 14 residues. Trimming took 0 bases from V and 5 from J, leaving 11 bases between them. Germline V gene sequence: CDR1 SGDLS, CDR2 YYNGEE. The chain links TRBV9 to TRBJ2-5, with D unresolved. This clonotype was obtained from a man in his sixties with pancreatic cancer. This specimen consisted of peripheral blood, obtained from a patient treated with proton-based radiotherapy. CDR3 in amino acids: CASSVGSFGETQYF. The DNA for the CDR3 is TGTGCCAGCAGCGTAGGTAGCTTCGGGGAGACCCAGTACTTC.